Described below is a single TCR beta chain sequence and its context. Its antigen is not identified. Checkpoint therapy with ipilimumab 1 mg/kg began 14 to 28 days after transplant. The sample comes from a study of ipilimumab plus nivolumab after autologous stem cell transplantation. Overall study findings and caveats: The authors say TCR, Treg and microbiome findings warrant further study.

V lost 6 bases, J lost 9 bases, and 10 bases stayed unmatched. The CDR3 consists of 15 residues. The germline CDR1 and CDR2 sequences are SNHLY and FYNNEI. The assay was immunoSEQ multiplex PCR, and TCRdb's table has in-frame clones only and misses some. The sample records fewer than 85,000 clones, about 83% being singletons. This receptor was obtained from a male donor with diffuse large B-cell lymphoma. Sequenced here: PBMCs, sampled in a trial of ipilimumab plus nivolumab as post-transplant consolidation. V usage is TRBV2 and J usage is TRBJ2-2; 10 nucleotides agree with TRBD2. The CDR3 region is CASRESGGAIRELFF. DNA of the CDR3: TGTGCCAGCAGAGAGAGCGGGGGGGCCATCCGGGAGCTGTTTTTT. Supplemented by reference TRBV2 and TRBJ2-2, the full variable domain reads EPEVTQTPSHQVTQMGQEVILRCVPISNHLYFYWYRQILGQKVEFLVSFYNNEISEKSEIFDDQFSVERPDGSNFTLKIRSTKLEDSAMYFCASRESGGAIRELFFGEGSRLTVL.